The 21 T cell receptor beta chains below come from one sample, sequenced in a study of blood T cell repertoires in COVID-19. Only in-frame clones appear in the TCRdb table, and some are missing; sequencing was by immunoSEQ multiplex PCR. The repertoire consists of 85,000 to 130,000 clones, with 70% to 90% occurring once and the leading ten covering about 6.5%. Sequencing input: peripheral blood. The receptors here all came from a woman aged 55-70 years with acute or convalescent COVID-19.

V usage is TRBV19 and J usage is TRBJ1-1, with a weak D call TRBD1 (6 bases). This CDR3 comprises 12 residues. Germline V gives CDR1 LNHDA, CDR2 SQIVND (reference sequence). Between the trimmed V and J ends, which lost 3 bases and 11 bases, there was a span of 13 bases. This CDR3 is CASSITRGTAFF. The CDR3 bases are TGTGCCAGTAGTATTACAAGGGGGACGGCTTTCTTT.

The V call is TRBV3-1 (or the pseudogene TRBV3-2), the J call TRBJ1-4, with 8 positions matching TRBD1. CDR3 length: 14 residues. Germline V gives CDR1 LGHDT, CDR2 YNNKEL (reference sequence). V was clipped by 5 bases and J by 7 bases; unmatched bases: 6. CDR3 sequence (DNA): TGTGCCAGCAGCTTCAGGGGGCGTAGTGAAAAACTGTTTTTT. Translated, it gives CASSFRGRSEKLFF.

This clone occurred once. The chain employs TRBV4-2 and TRBJ2-1, with D possibly matching TRBD2 (6 bases). Germline CDR1 reads LGHNA; CDR2 reads YNFKEQ. The CDR3 sequence is 16 residues long. Trimming cost V 0 bases and J 1 base, with 10 bases left between them. CDR3 region: CASSQDPGRSYNEQFF. The CDR3 nucleotides are TGTGCCAGCAGCCAAGACCCGGGGAGGTCCTACAATGAGCAGTTCTTC.

The sample holds a few counts of this clone. This sequence joins TRBV19 and TRBJ1-5, with TRBD1 matching 7 bases. V dropped 3 bases and J dropped 5; count of bases not matched to a gene: 4. Germline V gene data show CDR1 as LNHDA and CDR2 as SQIVND (reference sequence). The CDR3 consists of 14 residues. CDR3 bases: TGTGCCAGTAGTATGTGGGACAGCGATCAGCCCCAGCATTTT. Its translation: CASSMWDSDQPQHF.

This clone was picked up a small number of times. The gene calls are TRBV3-1 (or the pseudogene TRBV3-2) and TRBJ2-7, with D maybe TRBD2 (6 bases). The V end lost 1 base, the J end lost 2 bases, and 9 bases lay between the germline ends. Germline CDR1 is LGHDT and CDR2 is YNNKEL (reference sequence). This CDR3 has 14 residues. The CDR3 protein is CASSQAGATYEQYF. The CDR3 DNA follows: TGTGCCAGCAGCCAAGCGGGAGCCACCTACGAGCAGTACTTC.

The V gene is TRBV6-5, the J gene TRBJ2-3, with 9 bases that match TRBD1. This CDR3 has 15 residues. Germline V gene lookup returns CDR1 MNHEY and CDR2 SVGAGI. V lost 2 bases, J lost 0 bases, and 0 bases stayed unmatched. The CDR3 region is CASSYGQGSTDTQYF. CDR3 nucleotides: TGTGCCAGCAGTTACGGACAGGGGAGCACAGATACGCAGTATTTT.

This chain uses TRBV19 with TRBJ2-1, with 9 bases that match TRBD2. Germline lookup yields CDR1 LNHDA and CDR2 SQIVND (reference sequence). The CDR3 totals 16 residues. Losses at the gene ends were 8 bases for V and 9 bases for J; bases not matched to a gene: 17. The CDR3 reads CASAVASGIGAGEQFF. CDR3 coding DNA: TGTGCCAGTGCCGTAGCTAGCGGGATAGGTGCAGGTGAGCAGTTCTTC.

J is TRBJ1-5 and V is TRBV19; TRBD1 matches 12 bases. V shed 3 bases, J shed 6 bases, and the junction held 12 bases outside the gene matches. The CDR3 runs to 18 residues. CDR1 LNHDA and CDR2 SQIVND come from the germline V gene (reference sequence). The CDR3 protein is CASSMGTGGLSPGQPQHF. DNA of the CDR3: TGTGCCAGTAGTATGGGGACAGGGGGCCTCTCCCCGGGTCAGCCCCAGCATTTT.

The chain employs TRBV5-1 and TRBJ2-5; D possibly corresponds to TRBD2 (6 bases). The ends were cut back, 3 bases at V and 7 bases at J, with 16 bases in the middle. The CDR3 sequence is 14 residues long. CDR1 and CDR2 (germline): SGHRS, YFSETQ. The CDR3 here is CASSSGTGDSTQYF. In DNA, the CDR3 is TGCGCCAGCAGCTCCGGGACGGGGGATTCGACCCAGTACTTC. The full variable domain, with the rest looked up from reference TRBV5-1 and TRBJ2-5, is KAGVTQTPRYLIKTRGQQVTLSCSPISGHRSVSWYQQTPGQGLQFLFEYFSETQRNKGNFPGRFSGRQFSNSRSEMNVSTLELGDSALYLCASSSGTGDSTQYFGPGTRLLVL.

The rearrangement uses TRBV5-1 and TRBJ1-1, with 11 bases aligning to TRBD1. Germline loops: CDR1 SGHRS, CDR2 YFSETQ. V lost 4 bases and J lost 3; bases outside the gene matches: 8. CDR3 length equals 16 residues. The CDR3 DNA reads TGCGCCAGCAGCCAAGGACAGGGGGCTTATGACACTGAAGCTTTCTTT. It yields the protein CASSQGQGAYDTEAFF. Complete variable domain (other parts from reference TRBV5-1 and TRBJ1-1): KAGVTQTPRYLIKTRGQQVTLSCSPISGHRSVSWYQQTPGQGLQFLFEYFSETQRNKGNFPGRFSGRQFSNSRSEMNVSTLELGDSALYLCASSQGQGAYDTEAFFGQGTRLTVV.

In this sample, this clone turned up once. J is TRBJ2-5 and V is TRBV29-1; TRBD1 matches 8 bases. This CDR3 comprises 13 residues. V lost 6 bases, J lost 2 bases, and 5 bases stayed unmatched. Germline V gene sequence: CDR1 SQVTM, CDR2 ANQGSEA. CDR3: CSVDGQGQETQYF. The CDR3 nucleotides are TGCAGCGTGGACGGACAGGGACAAGAGACCCAGTACTTC. Full variable domain (remainder filled in from reference TRBV29-1 and TRBJ2-5): SAVISQKPSRDICQRGTSLTIQCQVDSQVTMMFWYRQQPGQSLTLIATANQGSEATYESGFVIDKFPISRPNLTFSTLTVSNMSPEDSSIYLCSVDGQGQETQYFGPGTRLLVL.

Concerning this clone itself: The sample contains more than one DNA sequence encoding this CDR3. The genes are TRBV5-1 and TRBJ1-1, with 8 bases aligning to TRBD1. CDR1 SGHRS and CDR2 YFSETQ come from the germline V gene. Trimming cost V 0 bases and J 0 bases; bases outside gene matches: 1. The CDR3 contains 15 residues. CDR3 coding DNA: TGCGCCAGCAGCTTGGGACAGGGGTTGAACACTGAAGCTTTCTTT. Its translation is CASSLGQGLNTEAFF. The full variable domain, in which reference TRBV5-1 and TRBJ1-1 provide the parts outside the CDR3, is KAGVTQTPRYLIKTRGQQVTLSCSPISGHRSVSWYQQTPGQGLQFLFEYFSETQRNKGNFPGRFSGRQFSNSRSEMNVSTLELGDSALYLCASSLGQGLNTEAFFGQGTRLTVV.

The chain carries TRBV19 and TRBJ1-3; D call uncertain. This CDR3 has 15 residues. The V gene's germline CDR1 is LNHDA and CDR2 SQIVND (reference sequence). V dropped 5 bases and J dropped 0 bases, with 11 bases sitting between them. CDR3 sequence reads: CASSEGRHSGNTIYF. The CDR3 coding sequence is TGTGCCAGTAGTGAGGGCCGTCACTCTGGAAACACCATATATTTT.

The chain has TRBV18 and TRBJ1-1, with 7 bases matching TRBD1. Per germline, CDR1 KGHSH and CDR2 LQKENI. CDR3 length: 14 residues. V was clipped by 5 bases and J by 8 bases; unmatched bases: 11. The CDR3 spells CASSTGTDGWEAFF. CDR3 nucleotides: TGTGCCAGCTCAACCGGGACAGACGGTTGGGAAGCTTTCTTT.

V is TRBV21-1 and J is TRBJ1-5; the D call of TRBD1 is as the table states it, not checked on the DNA. TRBV21-1 is termed a pseudogene. This CDR3 contains 14 residues. The CDR3 region is CASGPQIPNQPQHF. In DNA form, the CDR3 reads TGTGCCAGCGGGCCACAGATTCCAAATCAGCCCCAGCATTTT.

The J gene is TRBJ2-7, the V gene TRBV4-2, with 7 nucleotides matching TRBD1. Germline assignment: CDR1 LGHNA and CDR2 YNFKEQ. V lost 0 bases, J lost 3 bases, and 5 bases stayed unmatched. This CDR3 is built from 15 residues. In DNA form, the CDR3 reads TGTGCCAGCAGCCAAGACCACCAGGGGGACTACGAGCAGTACTTC. It translates to CASSQDHQGDYEQYF.

V usage is TRBV5-1 and J usage is TRBJ2-6; possibly TRBD1 for D (5 bases). Trimming removed 5 bases from V and 2 bases from J, with 8 bases in between. CDR3 length: 14 residues. The germline V gene has CDR1 SGHRS and CDR2 YFSETQ. The CDR3 sequence is CASRTVPGANVLTF. The CDR3 DNA follows: TGCGCCAGCAGGACAGTTCCTGGGGCCAACGTCCTGACTTTC.

The rearrangement uses TRBV18 and TRBJ2-7, with 9 bases matching TRBD1. The CDR3 is 16 amino acids. Losses at the gene ends were 3 bases for V and 6 bases for J; bases not matched to a gene: 12. Germline values: CDR1 KGHSH, CDR2 LQKENI. CDR3 nucleotides: TGTGCCAGCTCACCTTCCGGGACAGGGACTGTGGGCGAGCAGTACGTC. This gives the protein CASSPSGTGTVGEQYV.

The chain employs TRBV18 and TRBJ1-1, with a possible D match to TRBD1 (5 bases). The CDR3 runs to 14 residues. Deletions cut 5 bases from V and 3 bases from J, with 13 bases between. The germline CDR1 and CDR2 sequences are KGHSH and LQKENI. The CDR3 sequence: CASSIARADTEAFF. CDR3 nucleotides: TGTGCCAGCTCAATAGCCAGGGCGGACACTGAAGCTTTCTTT.

The chain links TRBV30 to TRBJ2-1, with 10 bases identical to TRBD2. The germline gives CDR1 GTSNPN, CDR2 SVGIG (reference sequence). This CDR3 contains 15 residues. V was pared by 2 bases and J by 1 base, with 2 bases of the junction left unmatched. As DNA, the CDR3 is TGTGCCTGGAGTTATAGCGGGAGGTCCTACAATGAGCAGTTCTTC. Its protein product is CAWSYSGRSYNEQFF.

The CDR3 sequence: CASSLAASSGENEQFF. Written as DNA, the CDR3 is TGTGCCAGCAGCTTGGCCGCATCTAGCGGGGAGAATGAGCAGTTCTTC. The chain is built from TRBV5-4 and TRBJ2-1; 9 positions agree with TRBD2. This CDR3 comprises 16 residues. The germline V gene has CDR1 SGHNT and CDR2 YYREEE (reference sequence). J was trimmed by 7 bases and V by 0 bases; bases with no gene match: 8.